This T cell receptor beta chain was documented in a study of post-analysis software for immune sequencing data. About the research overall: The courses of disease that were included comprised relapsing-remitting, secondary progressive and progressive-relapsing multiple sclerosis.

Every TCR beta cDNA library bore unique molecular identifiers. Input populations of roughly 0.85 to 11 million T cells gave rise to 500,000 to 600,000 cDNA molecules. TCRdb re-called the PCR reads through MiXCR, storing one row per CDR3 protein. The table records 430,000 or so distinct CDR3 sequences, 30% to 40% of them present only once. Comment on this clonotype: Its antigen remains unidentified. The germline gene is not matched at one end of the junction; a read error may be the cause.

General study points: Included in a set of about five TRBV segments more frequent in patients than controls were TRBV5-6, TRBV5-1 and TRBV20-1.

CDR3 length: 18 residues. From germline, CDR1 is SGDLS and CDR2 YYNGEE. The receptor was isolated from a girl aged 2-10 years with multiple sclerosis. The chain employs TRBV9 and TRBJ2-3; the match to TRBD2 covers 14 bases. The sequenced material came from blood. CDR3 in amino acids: CASSGGLAGVGATDTQYF. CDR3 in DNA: TGTGCCAGCAGCGGGGGACTAGCGGGGGTTGGAGCCACAGATACACAGTATTTT.